The rows below give T cell receptor beta chains drawn from one sample of a study of beta chain features in type 1 diabetes. Sequenced by immunoSEQ multiplex PCR; TCRdb stores in-frame clones only, minus some. The sample holds more than 350,000 clones, roughly 10% seen once. Sequences were obtained from naive CD4+ T cells from blood. The receptors here all came from a woman aged 18-29 years in good health. CDR3s include the opening cysteine and the closing phenylalanine or tryptophan. The order of the fields is J gene, D gene, V gene, clone size, CDR3 DNA, CDR3 protein. The D gene is left open where the match is weak. Clone size is given for some rows only: seen once, a few or many times, or a class if the clone is expanded.

TRBJ2-1 | TRBD2 | TRBV29-1 | many | TGCAGCGTCCAACGGACTAGCGGATACAATGAGCAGTTCTTC | CSVQRTSGYNEQFF
TRBJ1-2 | . | TRBV19 | . | TGTGCCAGTAGCCTTGGACGGACCTATGGCTACACCTTC | CASSLGRTYGYTF
TRBJ2-3 | TRBD2 | TRBV5-4 | . | TGTGCCAGCAGCTCGCCGACTAGCGGGGGCGCGGCAGTGTATTTT | CASSSPTSGGAAVYF
TRBJ2-6 | TRBD1 | TRBV14 | . | TGTGCCAGCAGCCCCCTAGGGACAGGGGGCGCTGGGGCCAACGTCCTGACTTTC | CASSPLGTGGAGANVLTF
TRBJ1-6 | . | TRBV29-1 | few | TGCAGCGAACAGTGTATTCCTCTTAATTCACCCCTCCACTTT | CSEQCIPLNSPLHF
TRBJ2-3 | . | TRBV7-3 | few | TGTGCCAGCAGCTTATCGGGTGTAAACACAGATACGCAGTATTTT | CASSLSGVNTDTQYF
TRBJ2-1 | . | TRBV19 | . | TGTGCCAGTAGTGATCAGCGGGCTGAGTACAATGAGCAGTTCTTC | CASSDQRAEYNEQFF
TRBJ2-6 | . | TRBV19 | few | TGTGCCACTGCGACAGTAAGCTCTGGGGCCAACGTCCTGACTTTC | CATATVSSGANVLTF
TRBJ2-7 | TRBD1 | TRBV7-2 | . | TGTGCCAGCAGCCCGCAGACAGGGCTACTCGTGTACGAGCAGTACTTC | CASSPQTGLLVYEQYF
TRBJ1-4 | . | TRBV7-9 | few | TGTGCCAGCAGCTTTAACGAAAAACTGTTTTTT | CASSFNEKLFF
TRBJ1-6 | TRBD1 | TRBV4-1 | . | TGCGCCAGCAGCCAAATGCTACAGGGGTTGGGTTCACCCCTCCACTTT | CASSQMLQGLGSPLHF
TRBJ2-7 | TRBD2 | TRBV10-3 | . | TGTGCCATCAGGGATAGCGGGAGGGCTGATAGCGAGCAGTACTTC | CAIRDSGRADSEQYF
TRBJ2-7 | TRBD2 | TRBV30 | few | TGTGCCTGGAGTGTACGAAGGACTAGCGGGGTTCCCTACGAGCAGTACTTC | CAWSVRRTSGVPYEQYF
TRBJ2-7 | . | TRBV4-1 | . | TGCGCCAGCAGCCAAGTTGGGCTAGCTTCTAACGAGCAGTACTTC | CASSQVGLASNEQYF
TRBJ1-4 | . | TRBV5-4 | . | TGTGCCAGCAGCTTGGGGGGGCCAACTAATGAAAAACTGTTTTTT | CASSLGGPTNEKLFF
TRBJ1-6 | . | TRBV9 | . | TGTGCCAGCAGCGTAACCAGGGGCGGCTCACCCCTCCACTTT | CASSVTRGGSPLHF
TRBJ1-2 | . | TRBV11-2 | . | TGTGCCAGCAGCTTAGCCTTCCTCTCGGACAGATCTGGCTACACCTTC | CASSLAFLSDRSGYTF
TRBJ1-5 | TRBD1 | TRBV5-1 | few | TGCGCCAGCAGCCAGGACAGGAATCAGCCCCAGCATTTT | CASSQDRNQPQHF
TRBJ2-2 | . | TRBV5-6 | . | TGTGCCAGCAGCTTCTTAGCCGGAAACACCGGGGAGCTGTTTTTT | CASSFLAGNTGELFF
TRBJ1-2 | . | TRBV6-5 | few | TGTGCCAGCACCTCTACGGGGATCCCTAAAGGGGGCTACACCTTC | CASTSTGIPKGGYTF
TRBJ1-4 | TRBD1 | TRBV28 | . | TGTGCCAGCAGTTCCTTTGGGGACAGCACCTCTGAAAAACTGTTTTTT | CASSSFGDSTSEKLFF
TRBJ1-2 | . | TRBV5-1 | few | TGCGCCAGCAGCTTGGGTTCGCCCTATGGCTACACCTTC | CASSLGSPYGYTF
TRBJ1-2 | . | TRBV14 | few | TGTGCCAGCAGCCAAGTTTTAGGATTCTATGGCTACACCTTC | CASSQVLGFYGYTF
TRBJ2-7 | . | TRBV6-5 | . | TGTGCCAGCAGCCCAACCAATAGCGGCGAGCAGTACTTC | CASSPTNSGEQYF
TRBJ2-2 | . | TRBV7-2 | . | TGTGCCAGCAGCTGGGACTTGAACACCGGGGAGCTGTTTTTT | CASSWDLNTGELFF
TRBJ2-7 | . | TRBV30 | few | TGTGCCTGGAGTGTTGGGACACCTTACGAGCAGTACTTC | CAWSVGTPYEQYF
TRBJ2-3 | TRBD2 | TRBV9 | . | TGTGCCAGCAGCGTAGTAAGCGGGGGGGCATTAGATACGCAGTATTTT | CASSVVSGGALDTQYF
TRBJ2-1 | TRBD1 | TRBV5-1 | . | TGCGCCAGCAGCGCTAAACAGGGGCCCCCTTACAATGAGCAGTTCTTC | CASSAKQGPPYNEQFF
TRBJ2-3 | . | TRBV29-1 | . | TGCAGCGTTGCCAGGGGCCGATACACAGATACGCAGTATTTT | CSVARGRYTDTQYF
TRBJ2-6 | . | TRBV7-9 | few | TGTGCCAGCAGCTTATGGCGGGGCGCGAGCTCTGGGGCCAACGTCCTGACTTTC | CASSLWRGASSGANVLTF
TRBJ2-5 | TRBD1 | TRBV10-3 | . | TGTGCCACCGGGGACAGGGACGAGGGGACCCAGTACTTC | CATGDRDEGTQYF
TRBJ1-4 | TRBD1 | TRBV7-2 | . | TGTGCCAGCAGCAGGGACAGGGGAGAAAAACTGTTTTTT | CASSRDRGEKLFF
TRBJ1-1 | . | TRBV14 | . | TGTGCCAGCAGCCAAGTAGGAAGGACTGAAGCTTTCTTT | CASSQVGRTEAFF
TRBJ2-3 | . | TRBV6-5 | . | TGTGCCAGCAGTTACTCTCGTGAGCGGTGGGGTACGCAGTATTTT | CASSYSRERWGTQYF
TRBJ2-4 | . | TRBV7-2 | . | TGTGCCAGCAGCTTAGGAGGCCTAGTAAAAAACATTCAGTACTTC | CASSLGGLVKNIQYF
TRBJ2-3 | . | TRBV27 | few | TGTGCCAGCAGTTTATCCATAGGGGTATATACGCAGTATTTT | CASSLSIGVYTQYF
TRBJ2-3 | . | TRBV7-9 | many | TGTGCCAGCAGCCCCCGCACAGATACGCAGTATTTT | CASSPRTDTQYF
TRBJ2-3 | TRBD2 | TRBV4-3 | few | TGCGCCAGCAGCAGGACTAGGGTGGATACGCAGTATTTT | CASSRTRVDTQYF
TRBJ2-5 | . | TRBV20-1 | few | TGCAGTGCTACCCAAGAGACCCAGTACTTC | CSATQETQYF
TRBJ2-5 | . | TRBV4-1 | few | TGCGCCAGCAGCCAAGGCCCCATCCAAGAGACCCAGTACTTC | CASSQGPIQETQYF
TRBJ2-7 | . | TRBV6-5 | few | TGTGCCAGCAGGAGCCCCGGGACACGGATGTACTTC | CASRSPGTRMYF
TRBJ2-3 | . | TRBV9 | few | TGTGCCAGCAGCGTAGGAGGGATAGATACGCAGTATTTT | CASSVGGIDTQYF
TRBJ2-2 | TRBD2 | TRBV2 | . | TGTGCCAGCAGTGAAGAGCGGGGGACCGGGGAGCTGTTTTTT | CASSEERGTGELFF
TRBJ2-5 | . | TRBV13 | many | TGTGCCAGCAGCCGCAGGCAAGAGACCCAGTACTTC | CASSRRQETQYF
TRBJ2-2 | . | TRBV7-7 | . | TGTGCCAGCAGCTTAGCCGGGACTCCGAACACCGGGGAGCTGTTTTTT | CASSLAGTPNTGELFF
TRBJ2-5 | . | TRBV7-2 | few | TGTGCCAGCAGCCGCCAGGGGGGGGAGACCCAGTACTTC | CASSRQGGETQYF
TRBJ1-4 | TRBD1 | TRBV29-1 | . | TGCAGCGTTATACAGGGGGCTAATGAAAAACTGTTTTTT | CSVIQGANEKLFF
TRBJ2-1 | . | TRBV5-1 | . | TGCGCCAGCAGCTTGGAGTGGCGCACTGAGCAGTTCTTC | CASSLEWRTEQFF
TRBJ2-1 | . | TRBV10-3 | few | TGTGCCATCAGTGCCGGGACGAGTAATGAGCAGTTCTTC | CAISAGTSNEQFF
TRBJ1-5 | . | TRBV15 | . | TGTGCCACAACAGGGTTTAGGAATCAGCCCCAGCATTTT | CATTGFRNQPQHF
TRBJ2-7 | TRBD2 | TRBV7-2 | . | TGTGCCAGCAGCACAACTAGCGGGACGGACAACGAGCAGTACTTC | CASSTTSGTDNEQYF
TRBJ2-3 | . | TRBV5-4 | few | TGTGCCAGCAGCTTGGACAGGGTCACAGATACGCAGTATTTT | CASSLDRVTDTQYF
TRBJ2-1 | TRBD2 | TRBV19 | . | TGTGCCAGTAGTATAGCTAGCGGGAATTACAATGAGCAGTTCTTC | CASSIASGNYNEQFF